The 10 T cell receptor beta chains below all came from one sample that was sequenced in a study of blood T cell repertoires in COVID-19. Here immunoSEQ multiplex PCR was the method, and the copy in TCRdb shows in-frame clones only, minus some. The data hold around 140,000 clones, with about 87% observed a single time. The sequenced material came from peripheral blood. Source of these receptors: a man aged 45-60 years with active COVID-19.

V is TRBV12-3 or TRBV12-4 and J is TRBJ1-2; D is perhaps TRBD1 (6 bases). This CDR3 contains 11 residues. Between the trimmed V and J ends, which lost 6 bases and 12 bases, there was a span of 14 bases. For the CDR3, the DNA is TGTGCCAGCAGCCCCAGGGGCCGAAACACCTTC. This sequence encodes CASSPRGRNTF.

This sequence joins TRBV11-2 and TRBJ2-6; no clear D gene. The CDR3 totals 18 residues. Trimming pared 1 base from V and 0 bases from J, leaving 13 bases between. Germline V gene data show CDR1 as SGHAT and CDR2 as FQNNGV. The CDR3, as DNA: TGTGCCAGCAGCTTAGGGCAGACAATTAACTCTGGGGCCAACGTCCTGACTTTC. It specifies CASSLGQTINSGANVLTF.

This clone was seen only a few times. CDR3 loop: CASSQGQGGNQPQHF. The CDR3 DNA reads TGTGCCAGCAGCCAGGGACAGGGGGGCAATCAGCCCCAGCATTTT. This rearrangement joins TRBV7-9 to TRBJ1-5; 11 nucleotides match TRBD1. CDR3 length: 15 residues. After removal of 5 bases from V and 2 bases from J, the junction contained 2 bases not matched to a gene. The germline gives CDR1 SEHNR, CDR2 FQNEAQ (reference sequence).

The rearrangement joins TRBV2 to TRBJ1-3; no clear D gene. Germline CDR1 is SNHLY and CDR2 is FYNNEI. The CDR3 totals 18 residues. Trimming took 2 bases from V and 2 from J, leaving 19 bases between them. The CDR3 here is CASSEYGAARKAGNTIYF. The CDR3 nucleotides are TGTGCCAGCAGTGAATATGGTGCGGCGAGGAAGGCTGGAAACACCATATATTTT.

The chain employs TRBV19 and TRBJ2-2; 8 positions agree with TRBD1. CDR3 size: 15 residues. The V segment lost 5 bases and the J segment 7 bases; nucleotides outside the gene matches: 9. Germline V gives CDR1 LNHDA, CDR2 SQIVND (reference sequence). The CDR3 nucleotides read TGTGCCAGTAGTCTTGACAGGGGAAAAGGCGGGGAGCTGTTTTTT. It yields the protein CASSLDRGKGGELFF. The entire variable domain, with the rest obtained from reference TRBV19 and TRBJ2-2, is as follows: DGGITQSPKYLFRKEGQNVTLSCEQNLNHDAMYWYRQDPGQGLRLIYYSQIVNDFQKGDIAEGYSVSREKKESFPLTVTSAQKNPTAFYLCASSLDRGKGGELFFGEGSRLTVL.

The chain combines TRBV21-1 with TRBJ1-3; the D call of TRBD1 is as the table states it, not checked on the DNA. TRBV21-1 is deemed a pseudogene. CDR3 size: 16 residues. The CDR3 protein is CASSAVGRVKGNTIYF. The DNA for the CDR3 is TGTGCCAGCAGCGCGGTCGGCAGGGTGAAAGGAAACACCATATATTTT.

V is TRBV6-2 or TRBV6-3 and J is TRBJ2-7, with 13 bases aligning to TRBD2. Trimming cost V 0 bases and J 4 bases; bases outside gene matches: 3. From germline, CDR1 is MNHEY and CDR2 SVGEGT. The CDR3 consists of 16 residues. The CDR3 region has the DNA TGTGCCAGCAGTTACTCGACTAGCGGGGGGCCATACGAGCAGTACTTC. Its protein is CASSYSTSGGPYEQYF.

This clone appeared a single time. The chain is built from TRBV2 and TRBJ1-4, with a weak D call TRBD1 (6 bases). Deletions cut 5 bases from V and 0 bases from J, with 10 bases between. Germline assignment: CDR1 SNHLY and CDR2 FYNNEI. The CDR3 spans 15 residues. The CDR3 sequence: CASSWDTATNEKLFF. In nucleotides, the CDR3 is TGTGCCAGCAGTTGGGACACTGCAACTAATGAAAAACTGTTTTTT.

V usage is TRBV7-2 and J usage is TRBJ2-1, with a possible D match to TRBD2 (5 bases). V lost 4 bases and J 9 bases, leaving 13 bases between the germline ends. CDR1 SGHTA and CDR2 FQGNSA come from the germline V gene. This CDR3 has 13 residues. The CDR3 DNA is TGTGCCAGCAGCTCGTCGTCCGGGGTTGAGCAGTTCTTC. Translating gives CASSSSSGVEQFF.

The rearrangement uses TRBV5-1 and TRBJ2-2; no clear D gene. Trimming cost V 4 bases and J 2 bases, with 6 bases left between them. This CDR3 has 13 residues. Per germline, CDR1 SGHRS and CDR2 YFSETQ. In DNA, the CDR3 is TGCGCCAGCAGCGCAGAAAACACCGGGGAGCTGTTTTTT. Protein sequence: CASSAENTGELFF. The whole variable domain, filled in from reference TRBV5-1 and TRBJ2-2, reads KAGVTQTPRYLIKTRGQQVTLSCSPISGHRSVSWYQQTPGQGLQFLFEYFSETQRNKGNFPGRFSGRQFSNSRSEMNVSTLELGDSALYLCASSAENTGELFFGEGSRLTVL.